Each of the 15 T cell receptor beta chains below was sequenced from the same sample in a study of T-cell reconstitution after alpha-beta-depleted transplantation in children. Molecular barcoding with unique molecular identifiers was used for the TCRbeta library. Each CDR3 protein gets one entry after TCRdb re-called the PCR reads with MiXCR. The profile covers 73,000 or so distinct CDR3 sequences, with 4.9% appearing a single time and approximately 20% taken by the ten largest. The starting material was PBMCs, mostly from graft donor cells, obtained 180 days after TCRalphabeta/CD19-depleted stem cell transplant. Receptor source: a boy younger than two who had a stem cell transplant for acute myeloid leukemia, so the T cells may come from the graft donor.

This clonotype was seen ten or more times. This chain uses TRBV7-9 with TRBJ2-5, with 7 positions matching TRBD2. The ends lost 5 bases at V and 5 bases at J; junction bases unmatched: 5. This CDR3 is built from 13 residues. The V gene's germline CDR1 is SEHNR and CDR2 FQNEAQ (reference sequence). The CDR3 here is CASSRGVTETQYF. As DNA, the CDR3 is TGTGCCAGCAGCCGGGGGGTAACGGAGACCCAGTACTTC.

This clonotype was counted ten times or more. V gene TRBV5-4 combines with J gene TRBJ1-2, with 7 bases fitting TRBD1. V lost 3 bases and J lost 5; bases outside the gene matches: 7. The CDR3 contains 14 residues. Looked up from germline, CDR1 is SGHNT and CDR2 is YYREEE (reference sequence). The CDR3 bases are TGTGCCAGCAGCTACGACAGGGCCATATATGGCTACACCTTC. Amino acid sequence: CASSYDRAIYGYTF.

In its sample, this clonotype was seen many times. This chain uses TRBV5-1 with TRBJ2-2; D may be TRBD1 (6 bases). Per the germline V gene, CDR1 is SGHRS and CDR2 is YFSETQ. The CDR3 extends over 16 amino acids. V lost 5 bases and J 0 bases, leaving 14 bases between the germline ends. The chain's CDR3 is CASRWTASANTGELFF. CDR3 nucleotide sequence: TGCGCCAGCAGGTGGACAGCTTCCGCGAACACCGGGGAGCTGTTTTTT.

This clonotype was seen repeatedly, ten times or more. The V gene is TRBV29-1, the J gene TRBJ1-1; D uncertain. CDR1 and CDR2 (germline): SQVTM, ANQGSEA. CDR3 size: 12 residues. The V end lost 0 bases, the J end lost 7 bases, and 9 bases lay between the germline ends. The CDR3 sequence: CSVEDSGSEAFF. DNA of the CDR3: TGCAGCGTTGAAGACTCGGGAAGTGAAGCTTTCTTT.

The sample holds many counts of this clonotype. The chain employs TRBV10-3 and TRBJ1-1; D is ambiguous. V was trimmed by 7 bases and J by 0 bases, leaving 9 bases between them. Germline V gene data show CDR1 as ENHRY and CDR2 as SYGVKD. This CDR3 is 13 amino acids long. The CDR3 reads CAINPSMNTEAFF. The CDR3 nucleotides read TGTGCCATCAATCCTAGCATGAACACTGAAGCTTTCTTT.

This clonotype was recorded at least ten times. The chain employs TRBV5-8 and TRBJ2-7, with no clear D. The CDR3 length is 14 residues. V lost 1 base, J lost 3 bases, and 11 bases lay in between. Per the germline V gene, CDR1 is SGHTS and CDR2 is YDEGEE. CDR3 region: CASSLFDPNYEQYV. In nucleotides, the CDR3 is TGTGCCAGCAGCTTGTTTGATCCAAACTACGAGCAGTACGTC.

This clonotype was found many times. The chain links TRBV12-3 or TRBV12-4 to TRBJ2-1; the match to TRBD1 covers 8 bases. CDR3 length: 15 amino acids. The V gene end was trimmed by 4 bases and the J gene end by 4 bases; junction bases not matched to a gene: 6. CDR3 DNA: TGTGCCAGCAGTTCTCGGCAGGGGGCTTACAATGAGCAGTTCTTC. This translates into CASSSRQGAYNEQFF.

This clonotype has at least ten counts. This chain links TRBV14 with TRBJ2-3; D may be TRBD1 (6 bases). The germline gives CDR1 SGHDN, CDR2 FVKESK. The V end was cut by 1 base, the J end by 5 bases, with 10 bases between. The CDR3 covers 14 residues. CDR3 coding DNA: TGTGCCAGCAGCCAAGGGGGGCTCGTAGATACGCAGTATTTT. It is translated as CASSQGGLVDTQYF.

This clonotype was seen many times. The chain combines TRBV28 with TRBJ1-1, with D maybe TRBD1 (6 bases). This CDR3 comprises 14 residues. Germline CDR1 and CDR2: MDHEN and SYDVKM. The V end was cut by 2 bases, the J end by 6 bases, with 13 bases between. In DNA, the CDR3 is TGTGCCAGCAGTTTAGACCCCGGACAGCCTGAAGCTTTCTTT. Protein: CASSLDPGQPEAFF.

This clonotype was seen at least ten times. The genes are TRBV12-3 or TRBV12-4 and TRBJ1-1; D is perhaps TRBD1 (6 bases). Trimming took off 6 bases at V and 0 bases at J, with 11 bases between the two ends. The CDR3 is 14 residues long. The DNA of the CDR3 is TGTGCCAGCAGGCGACAGGCGGTGAACACTGAAGCTTTCTTT. Encoded protein: CASRRQAVNTEAFF.

This clonotype has a count of ten or more. The genes are TRBV20-1 and TRBJ1-6, with unresolved D. The CDR3 loop spans 15 amino acids. The V end lost 4 bases, the J end lost 9 bases, and 19 bases lay between the germline ends. Germline V lookup: CDR1 DFQATT, CDR2 SNEGSKA (reference sequence). CDR3 coding DNA: TGCAGTGCTAACCGGGAACAGTCTTCGGTTTCACCCCTCCACTTT. Translating it yields CSANREQSSVSPLHF.

This clonotype appeared many times. This chain joins TRBV5-6 and TRBJ2-3; D is possibly TRBD2 (6 bases). V lost 1 base and J 3 bases, leaving 12 bases between the germline ends. This CDR3 contains 15 residues. In germline, CDR1 is SGHDT, CDR2 YYEEEE. The CDR3 nucleotides read TGTGCCAGCAGCTTGCTGGGGGGAGGTACAGATACGCAGTATTTT. Its translation is CASSLLGGGTDTQYF.

This clonotype has ten or more counts. J is TRBJ2-1 and V is TRBV27; TRBD1 might be the D (5 bases). Germline CDR1 is MNHEY and CDR2 is SMNVEV (reference sequence). V lost 0 bases and J lost 4, with 19 bases in between. This CDR3 has 18 amino acids. CDR3 sequence: CASSLSWSGRDPYNEQFF. CDR3 in DNA: TGTGCCAGCAGTTTATCATGGTCCGGCAGGGATCCTTACAATGAGCAGTTCTTC.

Many counts were recorded for this clonotype. The chain combines TRBV7-2 with TRBJ2-7; 11 nucleotides agree with TRBD1. J gave up 3 bases and V 4 bases, and 5 bases lay outside the gene matches. There are 15 residues in the CDR3. The germline gives CDR1 SGHTA, CDR2 FQGNSA. The CDR3 protein is CASSSRDRGIYEQYF. DNA for the CDR3: TGTGCCAGCAGCTCCCGGGACAGGGGGATCTACGAGCAGTACTTC.

This clonotype was seen at least ten times. The rearrangement links TRBV20-1 to TRBJ2-3; 7 bases agree with TRBD2. The germline V gene has CDR1 DFQATT and CDR2 SNEGSKA (reference sequence). V dropped 3 bases and J dropped 4; count of bases not matched to a gene: 7. This CDR3 comprises 14 residues. The CDR3 sequence is CSASAGRGSDTQYF. CDR3 in DNA: TGCAGTGCTAGCGCGGGGAGGGGTTCAGATACGCAGTATTTT.